This section outlines one T cell receptor beta chain sequence together with its context. Its antigen is unidentified. The sample is drawn from a study of T cell repertoires and HLA-DP antigens. Looking at the study overall: Alloreactive CD4+ T cells targeted HLA-DP on transduced HeLa. The donors, ranging 18-to-29 to 60-to-69 years, included a couple of males and one female.

Produced via immunoSEQ multiplex PCR; TCRdb's table is partial and in-frame only. Here the sample spans fewer than 95,000 clones, about 89% being singletons. Purity of the untouched CD4+ T cells was roughly 98%. Germline lookup yields CDR1 SGDLS and CDR2 YYNGEE. This CDR3 has 14 residues. The V and J ends lost 2 bases and 4 bases respectively, with 12 bases between them. The clonotype comes from a man aged 50 to 60 in good health and CMV-seronegative. The rearrangement joins TRBV9 to TRBJ2-5; D is possibly TRBD2 (6 bases). The sequenced sample consisted of CD4+ T cells from PBMCs. CDR3 in DNA: TGTGCCAGCAGCGTGGGACTTCAGGTAGAGACCCAGTACTTC. It is translated as CASSVGLQVETQYF.